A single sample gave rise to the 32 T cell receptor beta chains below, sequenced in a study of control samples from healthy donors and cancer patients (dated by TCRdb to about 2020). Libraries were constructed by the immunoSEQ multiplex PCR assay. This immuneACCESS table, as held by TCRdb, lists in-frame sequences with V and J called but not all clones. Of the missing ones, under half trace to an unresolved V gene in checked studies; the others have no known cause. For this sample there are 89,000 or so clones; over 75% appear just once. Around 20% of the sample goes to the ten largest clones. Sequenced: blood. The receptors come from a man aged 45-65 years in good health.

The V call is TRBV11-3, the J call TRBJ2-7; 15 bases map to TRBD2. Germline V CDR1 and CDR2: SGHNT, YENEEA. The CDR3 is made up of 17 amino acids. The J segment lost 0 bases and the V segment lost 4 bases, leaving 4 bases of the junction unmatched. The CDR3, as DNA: TGTGCCAGCAGCTCTCGGACTAGCGGGAGGGGCTCCTACGAGCAGTACTTC. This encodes CASSSRTSGRGSYEQYF. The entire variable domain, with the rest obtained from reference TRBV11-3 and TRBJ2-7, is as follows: EAGVVQSPRYKIIEKKQPVAFWCNPISGHNTLYWYLQNLGQGPELLIRYENEEAVDDSQLPKDRFSAERLKGVDSTLKIQPAELGDSAVYLCASSSRTSGRGSYEQYFGPGTRLTVT.

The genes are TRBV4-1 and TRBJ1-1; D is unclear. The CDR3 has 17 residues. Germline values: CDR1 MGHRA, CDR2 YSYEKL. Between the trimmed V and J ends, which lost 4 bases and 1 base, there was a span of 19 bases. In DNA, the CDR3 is TGCGCCAGCAGCCTGTTTATCTTGGGCATCGAGAACACTGAAGCTTTCTTT. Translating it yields CASSLFILGIENTEAFF.

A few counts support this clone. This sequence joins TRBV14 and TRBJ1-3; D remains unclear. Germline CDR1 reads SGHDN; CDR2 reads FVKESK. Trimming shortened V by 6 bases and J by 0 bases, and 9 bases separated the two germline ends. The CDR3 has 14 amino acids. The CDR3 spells CASRGLNSGNTIYF. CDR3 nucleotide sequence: TGTGCCAGCAGAGGACTCAACTCTGGAAACACCATATATTTT.

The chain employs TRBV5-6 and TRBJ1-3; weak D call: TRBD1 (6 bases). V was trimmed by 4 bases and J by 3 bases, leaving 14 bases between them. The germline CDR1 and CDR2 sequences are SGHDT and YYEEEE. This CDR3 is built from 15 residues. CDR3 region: CASSLQGGGGNTIYF. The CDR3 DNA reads TGTGCCAGCAGCCTACAGGGAGGGGGTGGAAACACCATATATTTT.

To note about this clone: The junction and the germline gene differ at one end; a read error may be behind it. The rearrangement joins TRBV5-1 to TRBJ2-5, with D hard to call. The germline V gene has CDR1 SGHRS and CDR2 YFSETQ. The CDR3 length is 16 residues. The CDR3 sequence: CASSLEAPLGVEAQYF. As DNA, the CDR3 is TGCGCCAGCAGCTTGGAGGCCCCCCTGGGTGTAGAGGCCCAGTACTTC.

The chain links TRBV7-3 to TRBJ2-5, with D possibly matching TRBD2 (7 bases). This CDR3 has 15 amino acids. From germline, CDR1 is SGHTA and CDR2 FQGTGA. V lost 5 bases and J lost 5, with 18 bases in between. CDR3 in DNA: TGTGCCAGCAGCCCGAAAGGGGGGGCCCCCGAGACCCAGTACTTC. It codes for CASSPKGGAPETQYF. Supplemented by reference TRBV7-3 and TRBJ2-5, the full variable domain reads GAGVSQTPSNKVTEKGKYVELRCDPISGHTALYWYRQSLGQGPEFLIYFQGTGAADDSGLPNDRFFAVRPEGSVSTLKIQRTERGDSAVYLCASSPKGGAPETQYFGPGTRLLVL.

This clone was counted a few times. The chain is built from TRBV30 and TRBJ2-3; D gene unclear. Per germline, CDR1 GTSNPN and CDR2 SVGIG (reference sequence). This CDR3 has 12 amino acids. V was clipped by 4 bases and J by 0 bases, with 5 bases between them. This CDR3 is CAWTFSTDTQYF. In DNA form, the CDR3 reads TGTGCCTGGACTTTCAGCACAGATACGCAGTATTTT.

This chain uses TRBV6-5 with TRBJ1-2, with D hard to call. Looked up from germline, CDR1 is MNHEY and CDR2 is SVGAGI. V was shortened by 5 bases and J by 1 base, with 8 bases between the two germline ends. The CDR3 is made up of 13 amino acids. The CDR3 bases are TGTGCCAGCAGTCGGAGTCTTAACTATGGCTACACCTTC. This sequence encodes CASSRSLNYGYTF.

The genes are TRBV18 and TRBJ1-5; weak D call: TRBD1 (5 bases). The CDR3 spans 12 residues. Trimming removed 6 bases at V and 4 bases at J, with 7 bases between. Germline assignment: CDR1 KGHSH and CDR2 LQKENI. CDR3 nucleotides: TGTGCCAGCTCTGAGGGGAATCAGCCCCAGCATTTT. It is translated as CASSEGNQPQHF.

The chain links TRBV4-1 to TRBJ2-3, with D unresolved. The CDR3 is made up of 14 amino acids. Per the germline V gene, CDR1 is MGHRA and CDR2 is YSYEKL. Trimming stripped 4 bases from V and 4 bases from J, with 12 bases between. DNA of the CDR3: TGCGCCAGCAGCCCAGCCTATGAGGCAGATACGCAGTATTTT. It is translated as CASSPAYEADTQYF.

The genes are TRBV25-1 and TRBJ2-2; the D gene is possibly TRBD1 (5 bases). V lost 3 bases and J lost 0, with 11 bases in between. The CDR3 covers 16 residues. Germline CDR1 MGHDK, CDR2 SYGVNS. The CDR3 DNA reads TGTGCCAGCAGTGAGTTAGGACACACGAACACCGGGGAGCTGTTTTTT. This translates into CASSELGHTNTGELFF.

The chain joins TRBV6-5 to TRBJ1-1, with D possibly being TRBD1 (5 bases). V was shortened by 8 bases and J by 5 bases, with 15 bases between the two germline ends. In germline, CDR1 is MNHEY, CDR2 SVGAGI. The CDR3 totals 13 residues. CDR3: CASAPGGRTEAFF. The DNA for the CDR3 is TGTGCCAGCGCGCCGGGGGGGAGGACTGAAGCTTTCTTT.

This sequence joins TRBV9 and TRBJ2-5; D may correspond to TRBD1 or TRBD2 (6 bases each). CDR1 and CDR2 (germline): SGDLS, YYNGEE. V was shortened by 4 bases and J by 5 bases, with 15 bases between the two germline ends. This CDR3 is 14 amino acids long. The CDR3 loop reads CASSPLRGEETQYF. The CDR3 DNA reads TGTGCCAGCAGCCCACTTAGGGGGGAGGAGACCCAGTACTTC.

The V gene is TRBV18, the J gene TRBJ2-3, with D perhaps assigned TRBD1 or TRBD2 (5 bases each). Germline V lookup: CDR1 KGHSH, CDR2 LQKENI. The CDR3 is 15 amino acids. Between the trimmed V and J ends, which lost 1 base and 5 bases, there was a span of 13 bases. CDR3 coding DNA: TGTGCCAGCTCACCACAAGGGGTAGGAGGAGATACGCAGTATTTT. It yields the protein CASSPQGVGGDTQYF.

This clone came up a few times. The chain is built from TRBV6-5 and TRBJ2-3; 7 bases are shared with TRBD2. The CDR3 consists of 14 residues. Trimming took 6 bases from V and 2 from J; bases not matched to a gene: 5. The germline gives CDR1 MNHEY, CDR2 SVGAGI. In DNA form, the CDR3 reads TGTGCCAGCAGCGACCTAGCGGTCACAGATACGCAGTATTTT. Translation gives CASSDLAVTDTQYF.

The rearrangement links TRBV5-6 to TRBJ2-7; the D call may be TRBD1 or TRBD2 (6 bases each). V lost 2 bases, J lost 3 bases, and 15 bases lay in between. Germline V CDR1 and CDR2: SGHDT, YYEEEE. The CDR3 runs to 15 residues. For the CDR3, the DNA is TGTGCCAGCAGCTTCGGACTGGGGGGCTACTACGAGCAGTACTTC. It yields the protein CASSFGLGGYYEQYF. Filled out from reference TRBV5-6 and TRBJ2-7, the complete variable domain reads DAGVTQSPTHLIKTRGQQVTLRCSPKSGHDTVSWYQQALGQGPQFIFQYYEEEERQRGNFPDRFSGHQFPNYSSELNVNALLLGDSALYLCASSFGLGGYYEQYFGPGTRLTVT.

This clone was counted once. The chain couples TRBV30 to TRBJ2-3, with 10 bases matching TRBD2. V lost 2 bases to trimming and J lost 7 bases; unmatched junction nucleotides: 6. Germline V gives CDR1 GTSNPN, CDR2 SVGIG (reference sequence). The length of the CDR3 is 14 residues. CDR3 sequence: CAWSISGGANTQYF. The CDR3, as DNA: TGTGCCTGGAGTATAAGCGGGGGGGCGAATACGCAGTATTTT.

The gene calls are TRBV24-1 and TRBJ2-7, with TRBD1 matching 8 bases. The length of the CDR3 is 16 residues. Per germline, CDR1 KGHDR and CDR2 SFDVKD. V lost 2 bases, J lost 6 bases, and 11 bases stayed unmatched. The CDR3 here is CATSDSGRGLWGEQYF. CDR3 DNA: TGTGCCACCAGTGATTCGGGCAGGGGGCTATGGGGCGAGCAGTACTTC.

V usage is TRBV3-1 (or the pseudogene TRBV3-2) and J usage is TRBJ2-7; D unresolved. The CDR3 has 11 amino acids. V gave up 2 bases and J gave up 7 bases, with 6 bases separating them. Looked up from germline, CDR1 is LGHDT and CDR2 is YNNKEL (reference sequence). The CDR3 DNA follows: TGTGCCAGCAGCCAAACCAGGGAGCAGTACTTC. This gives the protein CASSQTREQYF.

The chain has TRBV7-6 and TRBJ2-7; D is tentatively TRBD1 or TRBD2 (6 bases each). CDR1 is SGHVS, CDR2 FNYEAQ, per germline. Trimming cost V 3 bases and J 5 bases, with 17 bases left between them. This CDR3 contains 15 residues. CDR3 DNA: TGTGCCAGCAGCTTGGGGGGCCAACCTCTGAACGAGCAGTACTTC. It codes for CASSLGGQPLNEQYF.

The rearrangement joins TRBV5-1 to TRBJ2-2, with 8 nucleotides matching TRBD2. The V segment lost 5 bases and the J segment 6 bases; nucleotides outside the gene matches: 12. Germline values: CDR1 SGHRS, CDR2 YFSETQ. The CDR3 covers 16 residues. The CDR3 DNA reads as TGCGCCAGCAGTTCTAAAACCGGGAGGGAACCCGGGGAGCTGTTTTTT. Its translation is CASSSKTGREPGELFF.

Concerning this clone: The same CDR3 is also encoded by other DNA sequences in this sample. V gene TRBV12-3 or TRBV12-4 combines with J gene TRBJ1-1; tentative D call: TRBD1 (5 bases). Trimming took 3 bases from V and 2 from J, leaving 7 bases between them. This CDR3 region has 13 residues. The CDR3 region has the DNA TGTGCCAGCAGTTTCCAGGGTAACACTGAAGCTTTCTTT. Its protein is CASSFQGNTEAFF.

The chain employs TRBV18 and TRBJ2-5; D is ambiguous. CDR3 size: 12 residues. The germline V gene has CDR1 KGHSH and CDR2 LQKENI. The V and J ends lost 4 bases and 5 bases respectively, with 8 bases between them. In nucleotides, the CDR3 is TGTGCCAGCTCACTACGGTGGGAGACCCAGTACTTC. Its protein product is CASSLRWETQYF.

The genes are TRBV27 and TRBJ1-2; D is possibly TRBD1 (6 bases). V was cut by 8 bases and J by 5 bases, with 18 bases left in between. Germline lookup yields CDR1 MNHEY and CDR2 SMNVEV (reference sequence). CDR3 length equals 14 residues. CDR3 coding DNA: TGTGCCAGCCGTGGGACACAGGGACCATATGGCTACACCTTC. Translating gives CASRGTQGPYGYTF.

The CDR3 reads CASSLGLGVGGYTF. The DNA of the CDR3 is TGCGCCAGCAGCTTGGGGCTGGGGGTAGGTGGCTACACCTTC. This chain uses TRBV5-1 with TRBJ1-2; perhaps TRBD1 as D (5 bases). V shed 0 bases and J shed 7 bases, with 13 bases lying between them. This CDR3 spans 14 amino acids. Germline V CDR1 and CDR2: SGHRS, YFSETQ.

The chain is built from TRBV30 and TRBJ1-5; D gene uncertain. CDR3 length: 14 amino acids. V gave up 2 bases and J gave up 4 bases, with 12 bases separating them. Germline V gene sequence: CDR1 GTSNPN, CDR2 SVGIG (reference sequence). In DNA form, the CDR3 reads TGTGCCTGGAGTTCGTCGACTGGTAATCAGCCCCAGCATTTT. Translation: CAWSSSTGNQPQHF.

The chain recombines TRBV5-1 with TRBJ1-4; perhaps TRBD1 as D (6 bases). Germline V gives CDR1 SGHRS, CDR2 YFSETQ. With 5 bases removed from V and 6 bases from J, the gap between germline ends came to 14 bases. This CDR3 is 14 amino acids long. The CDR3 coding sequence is TGCGCCAGCAGTTCGGCCGGGGGCTATGAAAAACTGTTTTTT. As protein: CASSSAGGYEKLFF.

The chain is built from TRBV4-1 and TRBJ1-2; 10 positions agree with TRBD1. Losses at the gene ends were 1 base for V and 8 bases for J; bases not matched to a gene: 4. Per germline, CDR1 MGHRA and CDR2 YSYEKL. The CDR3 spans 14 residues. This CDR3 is CASSQGQGAGGYTF. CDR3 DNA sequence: TGCGCCAGCAGCCAAGGACAGGGGGCGGGCGGCTACACCTTC.

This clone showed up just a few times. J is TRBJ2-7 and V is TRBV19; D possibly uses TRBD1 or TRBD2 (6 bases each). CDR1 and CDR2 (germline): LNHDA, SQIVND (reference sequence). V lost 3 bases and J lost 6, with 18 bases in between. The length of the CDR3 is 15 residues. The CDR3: CASSMAPLGGFEQYF. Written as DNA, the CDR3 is TGTGCCAGTAGTATGGCTCCTTTAGGGGGGTTCGAGCAGTACTTC.

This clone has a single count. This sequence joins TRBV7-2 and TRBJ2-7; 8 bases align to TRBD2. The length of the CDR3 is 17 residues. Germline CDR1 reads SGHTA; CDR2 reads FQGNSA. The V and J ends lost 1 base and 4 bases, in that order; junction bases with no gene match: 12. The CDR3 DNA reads TGTGCCAGCAGCTTAGTGGGGGGGGCGGGAGGTCGGTACGAGCAGTACTTC. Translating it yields CASSLVGGAGGRYEQYF.

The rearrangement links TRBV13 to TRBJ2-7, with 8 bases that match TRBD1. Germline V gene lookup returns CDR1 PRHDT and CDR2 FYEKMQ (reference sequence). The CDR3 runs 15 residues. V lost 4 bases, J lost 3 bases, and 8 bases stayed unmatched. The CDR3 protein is CASSSSTGAFYEQYF. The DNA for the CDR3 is TGTGCCAGCAGCTCTTCGACAGGGGCCTTCTACGAGCAGTACTTC.

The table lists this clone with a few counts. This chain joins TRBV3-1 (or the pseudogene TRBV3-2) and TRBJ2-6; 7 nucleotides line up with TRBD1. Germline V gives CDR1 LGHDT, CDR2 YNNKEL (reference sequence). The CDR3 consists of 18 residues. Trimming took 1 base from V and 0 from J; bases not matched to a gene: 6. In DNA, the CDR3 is TGTGCCAGCAGCCAAGGCGATTCAGGGGGCTCTGGGGCCAACGTCCTGACTTTC. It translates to CASSQGDSGGSGANVLTF.